Sequencing of this T cell receptor (beta chain) was carried out in a study of T-cell memory formation after mild COVID-19. MiXCR, run by TCRdb on the 5' RACE reads, gives a single entry per CDR3 protein. The sample contains about 410,000 distinct CDR3 sequences, roughly 18% of which appear only once. CDR3 length: 14 residues. V lost 3 bases and J lost 8; bases outside the gene matches: 7. In germline, CDR1 is ENHRY, CDR2 SYGVKD. This clonotype was picked up many times. The chain links TRBV10-3 to TRBJ1-2, with 9 bases that match TRBD1. The TCR was taken from a man aged 18 to 29 who had mild COVID-19 (a few samples of this study predate the infection). Cell type and time point are not known. Sequenced sample: PBMCs or a T cell subset sorted from them (not recorded which). CDR3 region: CAISDEGTGRGYTF. CDR3 nucleotides: TGTGCCATCAGTGATGAGGGGACAGGGAGAGGCTACACCTTC.